The text below deals with one T cell receptor beta chain. This table comes from immunoSEQ multiplex PCR, and its TCRdb copy is limited to in-frame clones, with some not included. Of hundreds of thousands of clones in the sample, 90% were seen once. Trimming cost V 4 bases and J 5 bases, with 14 bases left between them. Per the germline V gene, CDR1 is SGHNT and CDR2 is YENEEA. This CDR3 comprises 14 residues. The data belong to a study of blood T cell repertoires in COVID-19. Study-wide background: Both acute and convalescent COVID-19 samples were obtained from the United States, Italy and Spain.

Participants were aged roughly 18 to 95 years, lived in over 20 US areas, and enrolled virtually. The J gene is TRBJ1-1, the V gene TRBV11-3; a weak D match, TRBD1 (5 bases). This receptor was obtained from a man in his forties or fifties who had been exposed to COVID-19. The specimen sequenced was PBMCs or T cells enriched from blood (not recorded which). CDR3 nucleotides: TGTGCCAGCAGCTACTACCAGGGAGGGACTGAAGCTTTCTTT. Its protein product is CASSYYQGGTEAFF.